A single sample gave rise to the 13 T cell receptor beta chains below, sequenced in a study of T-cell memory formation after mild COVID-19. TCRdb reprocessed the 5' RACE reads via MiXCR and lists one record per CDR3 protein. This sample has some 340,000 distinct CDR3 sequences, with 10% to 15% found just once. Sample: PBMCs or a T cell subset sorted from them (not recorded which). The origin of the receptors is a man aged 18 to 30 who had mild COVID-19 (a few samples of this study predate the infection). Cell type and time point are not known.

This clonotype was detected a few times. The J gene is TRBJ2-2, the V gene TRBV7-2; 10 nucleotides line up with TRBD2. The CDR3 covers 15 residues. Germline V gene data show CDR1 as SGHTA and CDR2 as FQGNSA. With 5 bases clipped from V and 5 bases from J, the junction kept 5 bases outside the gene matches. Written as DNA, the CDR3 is TGTGCCAGCAGCACCCGGACTAGCGGAACCGGGGAGCTGTTTTTT. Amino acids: CASSTRTSGTGELFF.

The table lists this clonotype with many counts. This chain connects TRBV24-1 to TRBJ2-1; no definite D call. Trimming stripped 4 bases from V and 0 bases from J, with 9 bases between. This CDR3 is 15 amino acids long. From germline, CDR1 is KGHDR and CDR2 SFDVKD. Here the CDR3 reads CATSDGSYSYNEQFF. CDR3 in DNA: TGTGCCACCAGTGACGGCAGCTACTCCTACAATGAGCAGTTCTTC.

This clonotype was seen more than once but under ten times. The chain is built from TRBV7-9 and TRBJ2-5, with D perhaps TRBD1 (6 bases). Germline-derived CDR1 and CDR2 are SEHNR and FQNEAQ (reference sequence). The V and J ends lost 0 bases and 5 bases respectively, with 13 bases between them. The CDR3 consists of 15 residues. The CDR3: CASSLAQGIFETQYF. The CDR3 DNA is TGTGCCAGCAGCTTAGCGCAGGGGATATTCGAGACCCAGTACTTC.

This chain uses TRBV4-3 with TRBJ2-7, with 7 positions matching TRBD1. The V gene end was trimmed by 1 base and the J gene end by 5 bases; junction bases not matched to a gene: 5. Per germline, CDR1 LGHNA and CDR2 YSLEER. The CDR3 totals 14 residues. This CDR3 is CASSQGDSSDEQYF. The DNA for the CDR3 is TGCGCCAGCAGCCAAGGGGACAGTTCCGACGAGCAGTACTTC.

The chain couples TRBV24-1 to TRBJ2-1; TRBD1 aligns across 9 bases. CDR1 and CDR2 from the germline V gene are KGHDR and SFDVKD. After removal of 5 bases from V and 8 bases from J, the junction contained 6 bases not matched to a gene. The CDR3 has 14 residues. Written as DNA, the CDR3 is TGTGCCACCAGTGCCATGGACAGGGGAGATGAGCAGTTCTTC. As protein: CATSAMDRGDEQFF.

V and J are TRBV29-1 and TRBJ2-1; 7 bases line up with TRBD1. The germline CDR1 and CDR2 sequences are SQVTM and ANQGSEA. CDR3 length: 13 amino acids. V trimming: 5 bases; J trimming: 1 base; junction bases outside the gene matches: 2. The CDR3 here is CSVWDSSYNEQFF. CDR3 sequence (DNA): TGCAGCGTTTGGGACAGTTCCTACAATGAGCAGTTCTTC.

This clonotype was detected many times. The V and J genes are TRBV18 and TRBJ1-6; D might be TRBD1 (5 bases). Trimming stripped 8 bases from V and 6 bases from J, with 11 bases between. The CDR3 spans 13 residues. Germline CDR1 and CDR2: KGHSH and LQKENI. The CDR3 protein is CASSPGGNSPLHF. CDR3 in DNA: TGTGCCAGCAGCCCCGGGGGTAATTCACCCCTCCACTTT.

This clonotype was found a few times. The CDR3 sequence: CASSLRASMGQGHSGANVLTF. DNA for the CDR3: TGTGCCAGCAGCTTAAGGGCGAGCATGGGACAGGGCCATTCTGGGGCCAACGTCCTGACTTTC. The genes are TRBV7-8 and TRBJ2-6; the match to TRBD1 covers 9 bases. V gave up 2 bases and J gave up 1 base; unmatched junction bases: 15. CDR3 length equals 21 residues. The V gene's germline CDR1 is SGHVS and CDR2 FQNEAQ.

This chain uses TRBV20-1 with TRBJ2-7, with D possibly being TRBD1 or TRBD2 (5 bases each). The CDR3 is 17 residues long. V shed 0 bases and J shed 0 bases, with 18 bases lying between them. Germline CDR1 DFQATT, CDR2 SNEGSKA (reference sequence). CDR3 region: CSARDGRGETTSYEQYF. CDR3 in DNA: TGCAGTGCTAGAGACGGTCGAGGGGAGACGACCTCCTACGAGCAGTACTTC.

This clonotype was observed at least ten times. The CDR3 bases are TGTGCCAGCAGCCGACAGGGTAGCGGGGGGGGCAATGAGCAGTTCTTC. It specifies CASSRQGSGGGNEQFF. The V call is TRBV7-2, the J call TRBJ2-1, with TRBD2 identical over 11 bases. Germline V CDR1 and CDR2: SGHTA, FQGNSA. The ends lost 5 bases at V and 6 bases at J; junction bases unmatched: 9. The CDR3 is 16 residues long.

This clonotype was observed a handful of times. The CDR3 DNA is TGTGCCAGACCCTGTTGTACGCAGTATTTT. Its protein product is CARPCCTQYF. The rearrangement joins TRBV21-1 to TRBJ2-3; the D call TRBD1 from the table was never checked on the DNA. TRBV21-1 is flagged as a pseudogene. The CDR3 is 10 residues long.

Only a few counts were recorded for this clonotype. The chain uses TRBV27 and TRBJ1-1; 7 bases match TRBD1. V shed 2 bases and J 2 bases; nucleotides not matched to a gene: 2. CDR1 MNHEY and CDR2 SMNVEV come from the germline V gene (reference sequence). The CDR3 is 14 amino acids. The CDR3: CASSLPGGNTEAFF. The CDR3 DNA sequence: TGTGCCAGCAGTTTACCAGGGGGAAACACTGAAGCTTTCTTT.

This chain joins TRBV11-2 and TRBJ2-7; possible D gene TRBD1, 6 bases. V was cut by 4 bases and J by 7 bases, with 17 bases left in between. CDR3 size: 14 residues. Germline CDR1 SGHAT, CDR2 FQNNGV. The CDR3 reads CASSSTSTGREQYV. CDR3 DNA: TGTGCCAGCAGCTCCACTTCGACAGGCCGGGAGCAGTACGTC.